These 19 T cell receptor beta chains came from one sample sequenced in a study of CD8 T cells in ankylosing spondylitis (dated by TCRdb to about 2017). Receptors were amplified or captured by 5' RACE. Sequencing took place on an Illumina HiSeq 2500. The raw public data were reprocessed by TCRdb itself: fastp quality trimming at Q25, MiXCR clonotype calling, in-frame beta chains only. Under each unique CDR3 protein, matching rows form one entry showing the most common genes and DNA. For this sample there are about 350,000 distinct CDR3 sequences; approximately 20% appear just once. Approximately 14% of the sample lies in the top ten. Sequenced input: blood, either unsorted or a sorted T cell fraction (not recorded which). These TCRs come from a male donor with ankylosing spondylitis or in good health (not recorded which).

V usage is TRBV6-6 and J usage is TRBJ1-2; 7 bases line up with TRBD1. J was trimmed by 5 bases and V by 6 bases; bases with no gene match: 6. Per germline, CDR1 MNHNY and CDR2 SVGAGI (reference sequence). The CDR3 contains 13 residues. CDR3 bases: TGTGCCAGCAGATTCCGGACAGGTTATGGCTACACCTTC. Encoded protein: CASRFRTGYGYTF.

This clonotype was detected only a few times. CDR3 sequence (DNA): TGCAGTGCTCGCGGGGGGGCCCCCTACAATGAGCAGTTCTTC. Protein product: CSARGGAPYNEQFF. The chain couples TRBV20-1 to TRBJ2-1; TRBD2 agrees at 9 bases. The germline V gene encodes CDR1 DFQATT and CDR2 SNEGSKA (reference sequence). Losses at the gene ends were 5 bases for V and 2 bases for J; bases not matched to a gene: 4. CDR3 length equals 14 residues.

The chain carries TRBV12-5 and TRBJ2-3, with a tentative D call TRBD1 (5 bases). Germline V gene sequence: CDR1 LGHNT, CDR2 FRNRAP. V lost 6 bases and J 1 base, leaving 8 bases between the germline ends. This CDR3 comprises 13 residues. The CDR3 loop is CASGPQGTDTQYF. Written as DNA, the CDR3 is TGTGCTAGTGGACCACAGGGCACAGATACGCAGTATTTT.

Comment on this clonotype: One end of the junction fails to match germline, which may point to a read error. V usage is TRBV6-2 or TRBV6-3 and J usage is TRBJ2-3; 8 bases fit TRBD2. The CDR3 has 16 amino acids. From germline, CDR1 is MNHEY and CDR2 SVGEGT. This chain's CDR3 is CASSTLGLASTETQYF. The CDR3 DNA sequence: TGTGCCAGCAGTACACTCGGACTAGCCAGCACAGAAACGCAGTATTTT.

V and J are TRBV20-1 and TRBJ2-3, with TRBD2 matching 10 bases. V shed 6 bases, J shed 2 bases, and the junction held 11 bases outside the gene matches. CDR1 and CDR2 from the germline V gene are DFQATT and SNEGSKA (reference sequence). The CDR3 is 16 amino acids. The CDR3 DNA is TGCAGTGCCCTTATAGCGGGGGGCTCCTCCACAGATACGCAGTATTTT. Translation gives CSALIAGGSSTDTQYF.

This chain connects TRBV20-1 to TRBJ2-3; D might be TRBD2 (7 bases). The CDR3 covers 17 residues. Trimming left V 1 base short and J 5 bases short, with 22 bases between. CDR1 is DFQATT, CDR2 SNEGSKA, per germline (reference sequence). The CDR3 DNA follows: TGCAGTGCTAGAGTACTACTAGTGGGGGGGCCGGGAGATACGCAGTATTTT. Encoded protein: CSARVLLVGGPGDTQYF.

The gene calls are TRBV27 and TRBJ2-2; D possibly corresponds to TRBD2 (7 bases). Germline V gene sequence: CDR1 MNHEY, CDR2 SMNVEV (reference sequence). CDR3 length equals 15 residues. The ends were cut back, 3 bases at V and 4 bases at J, with 12 bases in the middle. The CDR3 loop is CASSFFGGPTGELFF. For the CDR3, the DNA is TGTGCCAGCAGTTTTTTCGGGGGGCCCACCGGGGAGCTGTTTTTT.

This clonotype turned up a few times. The rearrangement uses TRBV20-1 and TRBJ2-1; weak D call: TRBD1 (5 bases). Germline CDR1 is DFQATT and CDR2 is SNEGSKA (reference sequence). Trimming left V 8 bases short and J 4 bases short, with 15 bases between. This CDR3 is 13 amino acids long. Here the CDR3 DNA reads TGCAGTCCCCTGGGGCAGGAGTACAATGAGCAGTTCTTC. Protein sequence: CSPLGQEYNEQFF.

The chain recombines TRBV29-1 with TRBJ1-2; no clear D. Per germline, CDR1 SQVTM and CDR2 ANQGSEA. Deletions cut 7 bases from V and 4 bases from J, with 16 bases between. This CDR3 has 13 amino acids. The CDR3 coding sequence is TGCAGCGGCGGCGGAGGAGACCGCTATGGCTACACCTTC. Protein sequence: CSGGGGDRYGYTF. Based on the CDR3 plus reference TRBV29-1 and TRBJ1-2, the full variable domain is SAVISQKPSRDICQRGTSLTIQCQVDSQVTMMFWYRQQPGQSLTLIATANQGSEATYESGFVIDKFPISRPNLTFSTLTVSNMSPEDSSIYLCSGGGGDRYGYTFGSGTRLTVV.

This chain links TRBV12-3 or TRBV12-4 with TRBJ2-7; tentatively, D is TRBD2 (5 bases). V was trimmed by 5 bases and J by 9 bases, leaving 14 bases between them. CDR3 length: 12 amino acids. CDR3 in amino acids: CASSPPSGRQYF. CDR3 DNA: TGTGCCAGCAGTCCACCATCGGGAAGGCAGTACTTC.

This clonotype was counted between two and nine times. This sequence joins TRBV20-1 and TRBJ2-7; D is possibly TRBD1 or TRBD2 (5 bases each). V lost 2 bases and J 2 bases, leaving 19 bases between the germline ends. Germline V gene data show CDR1 as DFQATT and CDR2 as SNEGSKA (reference sequence). This CDR3 comprises 16 residues. The CDR3 spells CSARPYPGRSTYEQYF. CDR3 sequence (DNA): TGCAGTGCTAGACCTTATCCGGGACGGAGTACCTACGAGCAGTACTTC.

This clonotype was observed a few times. A read error is likely, as this CDR3 ends without the conserved phenylalanine or tryptophan. The DNA is left out, because the CDR3 cannot be placed on it with certainty; the CDR3 is given as TCRdb lists it. The V and J genes are TRBV6-6 and TRBJ2-7; the DNA was not compared with TRBD1, the D call given in the table. Germline V gives CDR1 MNHNY, CDR2 SVGAGI (reference sequence). Counting both end residues, the CDR3 totals 13 amino acids. The CDR3 sequence is CASSSLTRSGQVC.

This sequence joins TRBV6-5 and TRBJ2-3; 7 nucleotides match TRBD2. The CDR3 extends over 18 amino acids. The J segment lost 0 bases and the V segment lost 0 bases, leaving 9 bases of the junction unmatched. The germline gives CDR1 MNHEY, CDR2 SVGAGI. As DNA, the CDR3 is TGTGCCAGCAGTTACTCGATGTGGCGGGAGACTAGCACAGATACGCAGTATTTT. Its translation is CASSYSMWRETSTDTQYF.

This clonotype was found a few times. The J gene is TRBJ2-2, the V gene TRBV18, with D unresolved. This CDR3 spans 14 amino acids. Trimming stripped 3 bases from V and 4 bases from J, with 9 bases between. CDR1 and CDR2 from the germline V gene are KGHSH and LQKENI. This CDR3 reads CASSPPRGTGELFF. CDR3 bases: TGTGCCAGCTCACCCCCGCGAGGCACCGGGGAGCTGTTTTTT. The full variable domain, its missing parts supplied by reference TRBV18 and TRBJ2-2, is NAGVMQNPRHLVRRRGQEARLRCSPMKGHSHVYWYRQLPEEGLKFMVYLQKENIIDESGMPKERFSAEFPKEGPSILRIQQVVRGDSAAYFCASSPPRGTGELFFGEGSRLTVL.

The chain joins TRBV9 to TRBJ2-1; D not resolved. Trimming removed 4 bases from V and 0 bases from J, with 11 bases in between. Germline V CDR1 and CDR2: SGDLS, YYNGEE. This CDR3 region has 15 residues. This CDR3 is CASSPHTTSYNEQFF. The CDR3 DNA sequence: TGTGCCAGCAGCCCCCACACGACCTCCTACAATGAGCAGTTCTTC.

This chain links TRBV12-3 or TRBV12-4 with TRBJ2-5, with TRBD1 matching 9 bases. This CDR3 is 15 amino acids long. Losses at the gene ends were 5 bases for V and 0 bases for J; bases not matched to a gene: 4. The CDR3: CASSRTGANQETQYF. The CDR3 DNA is TGTGCCAGCAGTCGGACAGGGGCTAACCAAGAGACCCAGTACTTC.

This clonotype was picked up a small number of times. V gene TRBV15 combines with J gene TRBJ2-2; D remains unclear. The CDR3 spans 12 residues. The germline V gene has CDR1 LNHNV and CDR2 YYDKDF (reference sequence). V was cut by 4 bases and J by 8 bases, with 8 bases left in between. The CDR3 reads CATSTLGGELFF. The CDR3 nucleotides are TGTGCCACCAGCACCCTGGGGGGGGAGCTGTTTTTT.

The rearrangement links TRBV29-1 to TRBJ2-7, with a weak D call TRBD1 (5 bases). The CDR3 sequence is 14 residues long. V lost 8 bases and J 4 bases, leaving 21 bases between the germline ends. CDR1 and CDR2 (germline): SQVTM, ANQGSEA. The CDR3 sequence: CSSAPNRRGYEQYF. Here the CDR3 DNA reads TGCAGCTCCGCACCTAACCGAAGGGGTTACGAGCAGTACTTC.

The J gene is TRBJ2-1, the V gene TRBV6-1; 12 nucleotides align to TRBD1. The CDR3 runs 15 residues. V shed 6 bases and J 7 bases; nucleotides not matched to a gene: 7. Germline V gene lookup returns CDR1 MNHNS and CDR2 SASEGT. The CDR3, as DNA: TGTGCCAGCAGAACCGGGACAGGGGGCTCGAATGAGCAGTTCTTC. As protein: CASRTGTGGSNEQFF.